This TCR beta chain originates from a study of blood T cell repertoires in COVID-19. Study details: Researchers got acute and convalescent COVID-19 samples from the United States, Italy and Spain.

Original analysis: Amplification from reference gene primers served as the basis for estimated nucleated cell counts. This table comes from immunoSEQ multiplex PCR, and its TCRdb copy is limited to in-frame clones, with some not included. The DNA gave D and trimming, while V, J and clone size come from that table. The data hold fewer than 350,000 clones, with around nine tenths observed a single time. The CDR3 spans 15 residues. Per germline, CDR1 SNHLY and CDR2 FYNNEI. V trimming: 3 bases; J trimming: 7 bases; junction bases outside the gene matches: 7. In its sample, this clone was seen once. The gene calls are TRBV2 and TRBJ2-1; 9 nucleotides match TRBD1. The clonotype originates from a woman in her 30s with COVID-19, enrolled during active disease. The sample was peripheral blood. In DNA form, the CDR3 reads TGTGCCAGCAGTGAGGGACAGGGATCCTTAAATGAGCAGTTCTTC. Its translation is CASSEGQGSLNEQFF.